This TCR beta chain emerged from a study of PD-1 blockade in classical Hodgkin lymphoma. Broader study findings: Only CD4+ TCR diversity, not CD8+, had risen significantly by C4D1. Before treatment, complete responders showed about the same diversity as newly diagnosed patients.

With no exception, relapse followed autologous stem cell transplantation in all patients, and brentuximab vedotin exposure varied. Concerning this clone itself: Its specificity is not known.

Generated by immunoSEQ multiplex PCR, the TCRdb table keeps only in-frame clones and is missing some. The sample holds approximately 90,000 clones, about nine tenths seen once. Trimming took 6 bases from V and 4 from J; bases not matched to a gene: 5. This CDR3 is 13 amino acids long. The germline V gene encodes CDR1 LNHDA and CDR2 SQIVND (reference sequence). The TCR comes from a human donor with classical Hodgkin lymphoma. This material consisted of peripheral blood mononuclear cells (PBMCs), taken before the second cycle of nivolumab. V is TRBV19 and J is TRBJ1-2; 7 bases agree with TRBD1. The CDR3 reads CASRRDRLYGYTF. The DNA of the CDR3 is TGTGCCAGTAGGAGGGACAGACTCTATGGCTACACCTTC.